What follows describes a single T cell receptor beta chain. This sample was included in a study of CD8+ T cells in alopecia areata. Once RNA had been extracted, it was reverse transcribed into cDNA to act as the sequencing template. The data were produced by immunoSEQ multiplex PCR, yet TCRdb's version contains in-frame clones alone and is incomplete. Of about 91,000 clones listed, 40% to 55% are singletons. V lost 0 bases, J lost 3 bases, and 11 bases lay in between. Germline V gene data show CDR1 as GTSNPN and CDR2 as SVGIG (reference sequence). The CDR3 is 14 amino acids. The chain links TRBV30 to TRBJ2-5; D possibly uses TRBD1 or TRBD2 (5 bases each). This receptor was taken from a human donor with alopecia areata. Material: CD4+ T cells sorted from blood. In nucleotides, the CDR3 is TGTGCCTGGAGTGTGAGGGGTACAAAAGAGACCCAGTACTTC. Translation: CAWSVRGTKETQYF.